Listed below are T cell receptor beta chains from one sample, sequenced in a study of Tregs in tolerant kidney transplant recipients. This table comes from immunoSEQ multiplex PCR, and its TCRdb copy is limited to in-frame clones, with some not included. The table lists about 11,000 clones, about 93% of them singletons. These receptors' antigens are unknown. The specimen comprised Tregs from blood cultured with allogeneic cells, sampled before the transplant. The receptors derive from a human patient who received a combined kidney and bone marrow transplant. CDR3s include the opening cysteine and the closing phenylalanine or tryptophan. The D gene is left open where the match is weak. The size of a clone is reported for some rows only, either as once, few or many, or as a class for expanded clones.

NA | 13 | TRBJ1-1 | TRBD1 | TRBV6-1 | CASRPRDRSKAFF | TGTGCCAGCAGGCCACGGGACAGGTCGAAAGCTTTCTTT
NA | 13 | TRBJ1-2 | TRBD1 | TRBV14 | CASSQTGGSGYTF | TGTGCCAGCAGCCAAACAGGGGGCAGTGGCTACACCTTC
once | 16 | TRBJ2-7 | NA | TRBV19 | CASSTNQGRSSYEQYF | TGTGCCAGTAGTACGAACCAGGGCCGGAGCTCCTACGAGCAGTACTTC
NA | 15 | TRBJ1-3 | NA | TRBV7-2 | CASSLNRASGNTIYF | TGTGCCAGCAGCTTAAATAGGGCCTCTGGAAACACCATATATTTT
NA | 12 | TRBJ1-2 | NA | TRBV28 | CASSPTSYGYTF | TGTGCCAGCAGTCCCACAAGCTATGGCTACACCTTC
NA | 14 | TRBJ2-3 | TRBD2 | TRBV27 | CASSGLARTDTQYF | TGTGCCAGCTCGGGACTAGCCCGCACAGATACGCAGTATTTT
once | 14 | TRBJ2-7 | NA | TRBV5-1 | CASSLGLGSYEQYF | TGCGCCAGCAGCTTGGGGTTGGGTTCCTACGAGCAGTACTTC
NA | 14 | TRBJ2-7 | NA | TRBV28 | CASSPQGSSYEQYF | TGTGCCAGCAGTCCCCAGGGATCTTCCTACGAGCAGTACTTC
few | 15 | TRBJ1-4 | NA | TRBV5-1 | CASSLLGPPNEKLFF | TGCGCCAGCAGCTTGCTAGGCCCACCTAATGAAAAACTGTTTTTT
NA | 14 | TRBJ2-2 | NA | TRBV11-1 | CASSFEAGTGELFF | TGTGCCAGCAGCTTTGAGGCTGGCACCGGGGAGCTGTTTTTT
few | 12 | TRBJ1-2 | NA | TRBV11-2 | CASSFRGYGYTF | TGTGCCAGCAGCTTTCGGGGTTATGGCTACACCTTC
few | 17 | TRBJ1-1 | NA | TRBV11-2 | CASSLHRPGPMNTEAFF | TGTGCCAGCAGCTTACATCGCCCGGGACCCATGAACACTGAAGCTTTCTTT
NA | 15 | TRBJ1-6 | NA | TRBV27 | CASFPRTPRNSPLHF | TGTGCCAGCTTTCCTCGGACGCCTCGGAATTCACCCCTCCACTTT
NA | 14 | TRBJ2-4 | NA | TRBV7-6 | CASSAGSLGNIQYF | TGTGCCAGCAGCGCCGGGAGTCTTGGAAACATTCAGTACTTC
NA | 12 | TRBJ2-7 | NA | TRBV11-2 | CASSRNRAEQYF | TGTGCCAGCAGCCGCAACAGAGCCGAGCAGTACTTC
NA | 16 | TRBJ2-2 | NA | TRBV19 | CATSKPGQGYTGELFF | TGTGCCACTAGTAAGCCTGGCCAGGGGTATACCGGGGAGCTGTTTTTT
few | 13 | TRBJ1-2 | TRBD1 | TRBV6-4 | CASSRQGRRGYTF | TGTGCCAGCAGTCGACAGGGGAGAAGGGGCTACACCTTC
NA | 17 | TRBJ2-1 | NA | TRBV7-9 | CASSLVFGVAVRYEQFF | TGTGCCAGCAGCTTAGTATTTGGGGTGGCTGTACGGTATGAGCAGTTCTTC
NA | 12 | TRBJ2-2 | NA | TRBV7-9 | CASSLAVGELFF | TGTGCCAGCAGCTTAGCGGTCGGGGAGCTGTTTTTT
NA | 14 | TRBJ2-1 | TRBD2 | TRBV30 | CAWNSGRGDNEQFF | TGTGCCTGGAATAGCGGGAGGGGGGACAATGAGCAGTTCTTC
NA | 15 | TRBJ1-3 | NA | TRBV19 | CASSMGPYSGNTIYF | TGTGCCAGTAGTATGGGTCCTTACTCTGGAAACACCATATATTTT
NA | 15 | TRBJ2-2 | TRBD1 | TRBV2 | CASSRTGKGTGELFF | TGTGCCAGCAGCCGGACAGGGAAAGGCACCGGGGAGCTGTTTTTT
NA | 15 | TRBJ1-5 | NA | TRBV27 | CASSSQMGRGQPQHF | TGTGCCAGCAGTTCCCAAATGGGCCGAGGCCAGCCCCAGCATTTT
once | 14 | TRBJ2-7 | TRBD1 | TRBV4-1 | CASSQDPGGWEQYF | TGCGCCAGCAGCCAAGATCCAGGGGGCTGGGAGCAGTACTTC
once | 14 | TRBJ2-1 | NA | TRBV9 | CASSVLVVHNEQFF | TGTGCCAGCAGCGTTTTAGTAGTTCACAATGAGCAGTTCTTC
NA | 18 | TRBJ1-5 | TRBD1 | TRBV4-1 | CASSQDPGTGTLHQPQHF | TGCGCCAGCAGCCAAGACCCCGGGACAGGGACCCTACATCAGCCCCAGCATTTT
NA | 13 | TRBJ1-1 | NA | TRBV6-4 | CASSERVNTEAFF | TGTGCCAGCAGTGAGAGGGTGAACACTGAAGCTTTCTTT
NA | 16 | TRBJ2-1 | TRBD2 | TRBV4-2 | CASSQDRGSGSYEQFF | TGTGCCAGCAGCCAAGATCGTGGTAGCGGGAGTTATGAGCAGTTCTTC
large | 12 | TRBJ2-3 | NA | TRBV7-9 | CASSGMIDTQYF | TGTGCCAGCAGCGGGATGATTGATACGCAGTATTTT
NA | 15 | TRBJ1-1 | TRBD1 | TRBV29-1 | CSVREQGATNTEAFF | TGCAGCGTTCGGGAACAGGGGGCGACGAACACTGAAGCTTTCTTT
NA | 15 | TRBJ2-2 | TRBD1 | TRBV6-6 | CAIVLGQTNTGELFF | TGTGCCATCGTATTGGGACAGACAAACACCGGGGAGCTGTTTTTT
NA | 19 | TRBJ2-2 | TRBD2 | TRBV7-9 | CASSLRIGLAGGETGELFF | TGTGCCAGCAGCTTAAGAATTGGGCTAGCGGGAGGAGAGACCGGGGAGCTGTTTTTT
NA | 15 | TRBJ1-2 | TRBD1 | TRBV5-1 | CASSLRQGGNYGYTF | TGCGCCAGCAGCTTGAGACAGGGAGGAAACTATGGCTACACCTTC
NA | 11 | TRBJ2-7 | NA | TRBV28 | CASSLFYEQYF | TGTGCCAGCAGTTTATTCTACGAGCAGTACTTC
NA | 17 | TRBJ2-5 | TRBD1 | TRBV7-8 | CASSLVPGTGMLETQYF | TGTGCCAGCAGCTTAGTCCCCGGGACAGGGATGCTTGAGACCCAGTACTTC
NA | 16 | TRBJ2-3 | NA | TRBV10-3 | CAISESTVSSTDTQYF | TGTGCCATCAGTGAGTCGACAGTGTCTAGCACAGATACGCAGTATTTT
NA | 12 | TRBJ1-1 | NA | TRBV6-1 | CASSESVPRAFF | TGTGCCAGCAGTGAGTCAGTTCCTCGGGCTTTCTTT
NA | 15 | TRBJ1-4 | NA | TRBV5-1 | CASSLAVGRGEKLFF | TGCGCCAGCAGCTTGGCCGTGGGACGCGGTGAAAAACTGTTTTTT
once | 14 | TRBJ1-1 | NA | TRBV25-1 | CASSDPGRYTEAFF | TGTGCCAGCAGTGATCCCGGGCGGTACACTGAAGCTTTCTTT
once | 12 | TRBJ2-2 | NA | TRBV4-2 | CASGTNTGELFF | TGTGCCAGCGGGACAAACACCGGGGAGCTGTTTTTT
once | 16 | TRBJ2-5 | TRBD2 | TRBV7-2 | CASSLAASGGQETQYF | TGTGCCAGCAGCTTAGCGGCTAGCGGGGGTCAAGAGACCCAGTACTTC